This T cell receptor (beta chain) derives from a study of blood T cell repertoires in COVID-19. The CDR3 covers 15 residues. The germline V and J ends were trimmed by 1 base and 6 bases, with 14 bases remaining between them. CDR1 is LNHDA, CDR2 SQIVND, per germline (reference sequence). Here immunoSEQ multiplex PCR was the method, and the copy in TCRdb shows in-frame clones only, minus some. The repertoire holds around 100,000 clones, with around 93% as singletons. The TCR sequence derives from a human donor with active COVID-19. The donor label of this sample is uncertain. Source material: peripheral blood. This chain connects TRBV19 to TRBJ2-3, with D maybe TRBD2 (6 bases). As DNA, the CDR3 is TGTGCCAGTAGTATAGCGCCCTCTGGGGGGGATACGCAGTATTTT. It yields the protein CASSIAPSGGDTQYF.